Below, 8 T cell receptor beta chains from the same sample are listed, as sequenced in a study of OX40 agonist ivuxolimab in advanced cancers. Sequencing was performed with immunoSEQ multiplex PCR; in TCRdb, only in-frame clones are kept and a portion is missing. The data hold some 98,000 clones, with around 86% observed a single time. Sequenced here: CD4+ or CD8+ T cells sorted from blood, sampled in a trial of the OX40 agonist ivuxolimab. The receptors were gathered from an adult with an advanced solid tumor such as melanoma, head and neck, liver or kidney cancer.

V gene TRBV5-4 combines with J gene TRBJ2-4; TRBD1 agrees at 10 bases. Germline V gene lookup returns CDR1 SGHNT and CDR2 YYREEE (reference sequence). The junction had 11 bases not matched to a gene; V was cut back by 0 bases and J by 2 bases. The CDR3 covers 19 residues. CDR3: CASSLAGTGAYQTKNIQYF. The DNA for the CDR3 is TGTGCCAGCAGCTTGGCCGGGACAGGGGCCTACCAAACCAAAAACATTCAGTACTTC.

The V call is TRBV5-1, the J call TRBJ2-3, with D maybe TRBD2 (5 bases). Germline V lookup: CDR1 SGHRS, CDR2 YFSETQ. The germline V and J ends were trimmed by 9 bases and 0 bases, with 14 bases remaining between them. The CDR3 consists of 14 residues. The CDR3 sequence is CAIKDGVSTDTQYF. The CDR3 nucleotides are TGCGCCATCAAAGACGGGGTTAGCACAGATACGCAGTATTTT.

V usage is TRBV19 and J usage is TRBJ1-2, with 7 positions matching TRBD1. CDR3 length equals 16 residues. The trim removed 7 bases at V and 4 bases at J, leaving 15 bases unmatched. CDR1 is LNHDA and CDR2 is SQIVND in the germline V gene (reference sequence). This chain's CDR3 is CASNIPRGNSGYGYTF. CDR3 nucleotides: TGTGCCAGTAACATTCCCAGGGGGAATTCGGGCTATGGCTACACCTTC.

CDR3 protein: CASSLGRGLADIQYF. The DNA of the CDR3 is TGTGCCAGCAGCTTGGGAAGGGGACTAGCCGACATTCAGTACTTC. This chain joins TRBV7-8 and TRBJ2-4, with 9 bases fitting TRBD2. Germline V gene data show CDR1 as SGHVS and CDR2 as FQNEAQ. The V segment lost 3 bases and the J segment 8 bases; nucleotides outside the gene matches: 8. This CDR3 spans 15 amino acids.

V gene TRBV7-2 combines with J gene TRBJ1-2; D remains ambiguous. The CDR3 has 13 amino acids. The germline V and J ends were trimmed by 1 base and 0 bases, with 3 bases remaining between them. The germline CDR1 and CDR2 sequences are SGHTA and FQGNSA. Here the CDR3 reads CASSLEANYGYTF. The CDR3 DNA reads as TGTGCCAGCAGCTTAGAGGCTAACTATGGCTACACCTTC.

This clone showed up just a few times. This chain links TRBV27 with TRBJ2-1; possible D gene TRBD1, 6 bases. CDR1 is MNHEY and CDR2 is SMNVEV in the germline V gene (reference sequence). V lost 4 bases to trimming and J lost 3 bases, with 16 bases between them. CDR3 size: 16 residues. CDR3 in amino acids: CASSSTGQIIYNEQFF. In DNA form, the CDR3 reads TGTGCCAGCAGTTCGACCGGACAGATCATCTACAATGAGCAGTTCTTC.

The rearrangement uses TRBV6-1 and TRBJ1-5; D might be TRBD1 (5 bases). The germline V and J ends were trimmed by 2 bases and 2 bases, with 13 bases remaining between them. This CDR3 is 16 amino acids long. CDR1 MNHNS and CDR2 SASEGT come from the germline V gene. CDR3 DNA sequence: TGTGCCAGCAGTGAAAGGATCCAAGGGGGCAATCAGCCCCAGCATTTT. This translates into CASSERIQGGNQPQHF.

The chain has TRBV29-1 and TRBJ1-2, with D possibly being TRBD1 (6 bases). Between the trimmed V and J ends, which lost 7 bases and 4 bases, there was a span of 13 bases. The CDR3 has 12 amino acids. Germline values: CDR1 SQVTM, CDR2 ANQGSEA. The CDR3 here is CSATDSLYGYTF. CDR3 in DNA: TGCAGCGCAACGGACAGCCTCTATGGCTACACCTTC.